This TCR beta chain was retrieved from a study of shared clonotypes between healthy human individuals. A CD45RA-negative memory subset and a CD45RA+ naive subset were separated from the CD4+ cells. This clone was observed a single time. Method: immunoSEQ multiplex PCR; TCRdb's copy keeps in-frame clones and lacks some. Of 190,000 or so clones in the sample, approximately 92% are singletons; the top ten hold 0.067%. The CDR3 runs to 14 residues. Trimming removed 5 bases at V and 7 bases at J, with 15 bases between. Germline lookup yields CDR1 MNHEY and CDR2 SVGAGI. The source of this sequence is a woman aged 25 to 39 in good health. Sequencing used naive CD4+ T cells sorted from blood. Subset specified: CD45RA+ positively selected. The V and J genes are TRBV6-5 and TRBJ2-1, with D maybe TRBD1 (6 bases). This CDR3 reads CASSRPGTLNEQFF. The CDR3 coding sequence is TGTGCCAGCAGTCGCCCGGGGACACTTAATGAGCAGTTCTTC.